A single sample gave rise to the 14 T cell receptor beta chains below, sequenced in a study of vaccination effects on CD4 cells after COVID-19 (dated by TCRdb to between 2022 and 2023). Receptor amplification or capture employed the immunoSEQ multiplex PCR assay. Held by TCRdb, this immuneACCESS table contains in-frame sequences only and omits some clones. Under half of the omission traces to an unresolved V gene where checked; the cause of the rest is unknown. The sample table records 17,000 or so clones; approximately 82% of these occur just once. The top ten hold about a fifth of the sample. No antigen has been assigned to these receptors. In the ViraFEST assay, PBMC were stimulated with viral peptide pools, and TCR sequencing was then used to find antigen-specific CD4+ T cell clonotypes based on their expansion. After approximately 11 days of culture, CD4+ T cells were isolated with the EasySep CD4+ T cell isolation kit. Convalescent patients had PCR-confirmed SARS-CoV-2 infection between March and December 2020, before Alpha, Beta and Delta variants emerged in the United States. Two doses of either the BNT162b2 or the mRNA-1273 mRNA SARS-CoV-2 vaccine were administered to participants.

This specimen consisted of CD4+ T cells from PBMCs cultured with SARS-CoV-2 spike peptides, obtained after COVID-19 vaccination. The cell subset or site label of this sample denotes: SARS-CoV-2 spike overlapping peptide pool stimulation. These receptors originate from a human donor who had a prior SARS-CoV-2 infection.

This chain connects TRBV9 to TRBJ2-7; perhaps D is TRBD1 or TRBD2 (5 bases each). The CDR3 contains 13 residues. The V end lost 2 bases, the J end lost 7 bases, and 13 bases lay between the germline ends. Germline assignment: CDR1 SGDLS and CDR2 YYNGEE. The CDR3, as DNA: TGTGCCAGCAGCGTCTGGGGCGAGGGGGAGCAGTACTTC. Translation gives CASSVWGEGEQYF.

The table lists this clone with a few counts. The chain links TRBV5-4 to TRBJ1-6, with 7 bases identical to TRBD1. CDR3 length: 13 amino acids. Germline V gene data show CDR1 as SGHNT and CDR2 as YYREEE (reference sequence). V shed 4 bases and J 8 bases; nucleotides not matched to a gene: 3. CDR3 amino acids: CASSTDRDSPLHF. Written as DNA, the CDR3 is TGTGCCAGCAGCACTGACAGGGATTCACCCCTCCACTTT.

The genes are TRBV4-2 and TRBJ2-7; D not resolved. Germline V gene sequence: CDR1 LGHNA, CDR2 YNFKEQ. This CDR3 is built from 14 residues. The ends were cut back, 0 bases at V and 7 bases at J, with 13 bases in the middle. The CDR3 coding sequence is TGTGCCAGCAGCCAAGACCCCAGCTCAGGAGAGCAGTACTTC. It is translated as CASSQDPSSGEQYF.

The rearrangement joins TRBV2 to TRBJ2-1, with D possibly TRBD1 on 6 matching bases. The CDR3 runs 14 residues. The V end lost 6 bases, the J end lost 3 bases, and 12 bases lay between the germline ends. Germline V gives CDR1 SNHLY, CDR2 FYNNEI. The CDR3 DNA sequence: TGTGCCAGCAGCCCGAACAGGGACTACAATGAGCAGTTCTTC. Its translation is CASSPNRDYNEQFF.

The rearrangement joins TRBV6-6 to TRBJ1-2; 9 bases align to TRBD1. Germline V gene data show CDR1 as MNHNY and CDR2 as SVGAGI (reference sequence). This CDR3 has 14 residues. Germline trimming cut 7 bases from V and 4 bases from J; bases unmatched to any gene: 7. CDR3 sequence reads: CASTPGTGIYGYTF. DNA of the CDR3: TGTGCCAGCACCCCCGGGACAGGGATCTATGGCTACACCTTC.

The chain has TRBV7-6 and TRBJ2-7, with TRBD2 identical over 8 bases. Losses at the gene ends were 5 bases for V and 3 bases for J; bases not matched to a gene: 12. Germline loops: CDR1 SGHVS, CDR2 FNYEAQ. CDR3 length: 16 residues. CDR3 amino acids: CASSPLGGGGSYEQYF. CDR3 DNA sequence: TGTGCCAGCAGCCCACTCGGGGGGGGAGGAAGCTACGAGCAGTACTTC.

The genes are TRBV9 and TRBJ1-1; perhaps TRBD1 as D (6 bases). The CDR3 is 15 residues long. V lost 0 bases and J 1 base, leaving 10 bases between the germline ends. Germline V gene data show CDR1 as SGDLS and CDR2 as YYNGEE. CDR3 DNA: TGTGCCAGCAGCGTAGGGGGACAAGAGAACACTGAAGCTTTCTTT. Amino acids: CASSVGGQENTEAFF.

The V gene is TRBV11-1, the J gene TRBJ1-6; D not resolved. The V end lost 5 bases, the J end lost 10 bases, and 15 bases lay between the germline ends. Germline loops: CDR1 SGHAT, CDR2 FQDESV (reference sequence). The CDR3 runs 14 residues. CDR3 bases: TGTGCCAGCAGCCTACCGGGCCTGGGGTCACCCCTCCACTTT. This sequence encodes CASSLPGLGSPLHF.

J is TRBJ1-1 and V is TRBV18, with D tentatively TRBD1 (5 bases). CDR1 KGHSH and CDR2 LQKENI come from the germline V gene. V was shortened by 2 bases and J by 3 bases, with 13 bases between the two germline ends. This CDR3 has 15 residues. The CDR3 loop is CASSPSGDLYTEAFF. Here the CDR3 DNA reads TGTGCCAGCTCACCATCTGGGGACCTCTACACTGAAGCTTTCTTT.

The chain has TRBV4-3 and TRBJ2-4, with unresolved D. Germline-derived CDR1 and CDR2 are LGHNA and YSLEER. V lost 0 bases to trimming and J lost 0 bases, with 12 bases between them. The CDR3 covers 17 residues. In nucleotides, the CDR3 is TGCGCCAGCAGCCAAGAACTACAGAGTTTAGCCAAAAACATTCAGTACTTC. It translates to CASSQELQSLAKNIQYF.

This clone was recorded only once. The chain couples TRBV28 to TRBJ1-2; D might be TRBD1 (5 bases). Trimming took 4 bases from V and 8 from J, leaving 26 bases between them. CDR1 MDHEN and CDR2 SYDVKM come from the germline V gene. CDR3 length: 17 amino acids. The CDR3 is CASSSPTGTELTNGYTF. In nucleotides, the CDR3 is TGTGCCAGCAGTTCCCCTACCGGGACCGAACTAACTAACGGCTACACCTTC.

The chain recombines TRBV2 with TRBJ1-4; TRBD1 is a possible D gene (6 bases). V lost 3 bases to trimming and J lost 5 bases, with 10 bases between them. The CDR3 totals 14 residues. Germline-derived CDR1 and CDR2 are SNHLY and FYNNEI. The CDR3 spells CASSDSGGNEKLFF. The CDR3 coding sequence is TGTGCCAGCAGTGATTCCGGGGGCAATGAAAAACTGTTTTTT.

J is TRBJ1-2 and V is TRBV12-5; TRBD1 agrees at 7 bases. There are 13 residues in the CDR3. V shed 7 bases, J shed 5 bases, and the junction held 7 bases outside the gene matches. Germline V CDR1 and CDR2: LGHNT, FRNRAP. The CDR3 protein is CASVRDSGYGYTF. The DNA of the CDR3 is TGTGCTAGTGTAAGGGACAGTGGTTATGGCTACACCTTC.

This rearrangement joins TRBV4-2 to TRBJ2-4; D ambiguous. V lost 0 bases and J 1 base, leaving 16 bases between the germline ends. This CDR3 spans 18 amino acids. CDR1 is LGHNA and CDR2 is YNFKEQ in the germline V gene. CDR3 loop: CASSQDVPPNGAKNIQYF. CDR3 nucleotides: TGTGCCAGCAGCCAAGACGTGCCTCCAAATGGGGCCAAAAACATTCAGTACTTC.